The clone carrying this T cell receptor (beta chain) was seen only once. The antigen is undetermined. Primers for the PCR totalled 60 Vbeta and 13 Jbeta. Data came from immunoSEQ multiplex PCR; TCRdb stores just in-frame clones and leaves some out. In the table there are around 81,000 clones, roughly 64% of which are singletons. The germline V gene encodes CDR1 LGHNA and CDR2 YNFKEQ. Trimming cost V 0 bases and J 4 bases, with 9 bases left between them. The CDR3 has 15 residues. These data come from a study of cytomegalovirus exposure and HLA in healthy donors. Whole-study findings and limits: Diagnosis of cytomegalovirus status made by the classifier reportedly showed high specificity and sensitivity.

This chain links TRBV4-2 with TRBJ1-4, with a weak D call TRBD1 (6 bases). The TCR sequence derives from a man aged 30 to 45 in good health and CMV-seropositive. The sample comprised PBMCs. CDR3 protein: CASSQDRTVNEKLFF. In DNA, the CDR3 is TGTGCCAGCAGCCAAGATCGGACAGTTAATGAAAAACTGTTTTTT.